The 9 T cell receptor beta chains presented below share a single source sample, sequenced in a study of blood T cell repertoires in COVID-19. Some clones are missing from TCRdb's copy, which holds only in-frame ones; the method was immunoSEQ multiplex PCR. The table records about 140,000 clones, roughly 88% of them present only once. The sequencing sample was made of peripheral blood. All receptors derive from a man in his sixties with active or convalescent COVID-19.

The chain recombines TRBV7-2 with TRBJ2-7, with a weak D call TRBD2 (6 bases). Trimming left V 0 bases short and J 5 bases short, with 20 bases between. Germline loops: CDR1 SGHTA, CDR2 FQGNSA. The CDR3 extends over 17 amino acids. DNA of the CDR3: TGTGCCAGCAGCTTAGCCACCTTCGGGACTGATGAGAACGAGCAGTACTTC. Protein: CASSLATFGTDENEQYF.

This clone was found a few times. This chain uses TRBV15 with TRBJ1-2; 11 bases agree with TRBD1. The CDR3 is 14 residues long. Germline trimming cut 5 bases from V and 7 bases from J; bases unmatched to any gene: 6. The V gene's germline CDR1 is LNHNV and CDR2 YYDKDF (reference sequence). The CDR3 here is CATSADRGLGGYTF. The CDR3 region has the DNA TGTGCCACCAGCGCGGACAGGGGGCTCGGTGGCTACACCTTC.

The chain uses TRBV11-3 and TRBJ1-3; D possibly corresponds to TRBD1 (5 bases). Germline V gene lookup returns CDR1 SGHNT and CDR2 YENEEA. The ends were cut back, 1 base at V and 1 base at J, with 8 bases in the middle. This CDR3 contains 15 residues. The CDR3 spells CASSLGGGSGNTIYF. DNA for the CDR3: TGTGCCAGCAGCTTAGGCGGGGGATCTGGAAACACCATATATTTT.

The CDR3 sequence is CSVLGLYSGANVLTF. The CDR3 bases are TGCAGCGTTTTGGGACTGTACTCTGGGGCCAACGTCCTGACTTTC. The chain combines TRBV29-1 with TRBJ2-6, with D maybe TRBD2 (6 bases). With 5 bases removed from V and 0 bases from J, the gap between germline ends came to 11 bases. The germline CDR1 and CDR2 sequences are SQVTM and ANQGSEA. The CDR3 has 15 amino acids.

This chain joins TRBV28 and TRBJ2-7; TRBD2 matches at 13 bases. The ends lost 10 bases at V and 3 bases at J; junction bases unmatched: 3. The germline V gene has CDR1 MDHEN and CDR2 SYDVKM. The CDR3 is 13 residues long. The CDR3 is CATRTSGSYEQYF. In nucleotides, the CDR3 is TGTGCCACGAGGACTAGCGGGAGCTACGAGCAGTACTTC.

The V call is TRBV9, the J call TRBJ1-6; tentative D call: TRBD1 (5 bases). CDR1 is SGDLS and CDR2 is YYNGEE in the germline V gene. The CDR3 covers 16 residues. With 0 bases removed from V and 0 bases from J, the gap between germline ends came to 7 bases. CDR3 in DNA: TGTGCCAGCAGCGTAGGGACACCCTCCTATAATTCACCCCTCCACTTT. The encoded protein is CASSVGTPSYNSPLHF.

The V call is TRBV4-3, the J call TRBJ1-5; tentatively, D is TRBD1 (6 bases). This CDR3 is 13 amino acids long. With 3 bases removed from V and 4 bases from J, the gap between germline ends came to 7 bases. Germline loops: CDR1 LGHNA, CDR2 YSLEER. For the CDR3, the DNA is TGCGCCAGCAGCCAGAGGGGGAATCAGCCCCAGCATTTT. Its translation: CASSQRGNQPQHF.

J is TRBJ2-7 and V is TRBV30; 9 bases agree with TRBD2. Losses at the gene ends were 2 bases for V and 3 bases for J; bases not matched to a gene: 5. Germline CDR1 reads GTSNPN; CDR2 reads SVGIG (reference sequence). CDR3 length: 14 amino acids. CDR3 DNA: TGTGCCTGGAGTCCGGGACTAGCTTACTACGAGCAGTACTTC. Protein: CAWSPGLAYYEQYF.

The gene calls are TRBV5-6 and TRBJ2-2; 14 nucleotides align to TRBD2. Germline V CDR1 and CDR2: SGHDT, YYEEEE. Trimming took 0 bases from V and 6 from J; bases not matched to a gene: 4. The CDR3 consists of 17 residues. In DNA form, the CDR3 reads TGTGCCAGCAGCTTGGGGGGACTAGCGGGAGTCGCCGGGGAGCTGTTTTTT. Protein sequence: CASSLGGLAGVAGELFF.